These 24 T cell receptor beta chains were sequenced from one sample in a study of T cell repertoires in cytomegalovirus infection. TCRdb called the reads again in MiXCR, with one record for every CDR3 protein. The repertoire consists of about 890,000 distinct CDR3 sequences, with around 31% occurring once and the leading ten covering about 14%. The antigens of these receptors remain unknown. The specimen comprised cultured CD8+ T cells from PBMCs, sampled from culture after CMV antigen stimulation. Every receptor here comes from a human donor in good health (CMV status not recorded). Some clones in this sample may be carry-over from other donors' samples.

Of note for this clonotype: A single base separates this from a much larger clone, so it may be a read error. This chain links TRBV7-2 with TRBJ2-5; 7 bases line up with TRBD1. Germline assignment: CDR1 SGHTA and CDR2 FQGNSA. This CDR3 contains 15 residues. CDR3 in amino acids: CAGSGPGRGQETQYF. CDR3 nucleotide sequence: TGTGCCGGCAGCGGCCCGGGCAGGGGGCAAGAGACCCAGTACTTC.

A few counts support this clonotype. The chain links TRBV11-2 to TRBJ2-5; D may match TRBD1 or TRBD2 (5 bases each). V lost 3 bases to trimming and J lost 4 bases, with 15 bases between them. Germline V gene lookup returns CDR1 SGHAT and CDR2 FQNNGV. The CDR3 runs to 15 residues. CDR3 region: CASSFRPGPGETQYF. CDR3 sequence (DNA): TGTGCCAGCAGCTTCCGACCGGGGCCGGGAGAGACCCAGTACTTC.

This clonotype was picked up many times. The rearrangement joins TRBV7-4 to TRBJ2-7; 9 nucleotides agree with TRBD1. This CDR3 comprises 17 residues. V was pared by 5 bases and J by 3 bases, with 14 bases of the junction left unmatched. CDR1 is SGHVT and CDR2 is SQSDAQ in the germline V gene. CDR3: CASSKVSPRTGDYEQYV. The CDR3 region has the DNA TGTGCCAGCAGCAAAGTTTCCCCACGGACAGGGGACTACGAGCAGTACGTC.

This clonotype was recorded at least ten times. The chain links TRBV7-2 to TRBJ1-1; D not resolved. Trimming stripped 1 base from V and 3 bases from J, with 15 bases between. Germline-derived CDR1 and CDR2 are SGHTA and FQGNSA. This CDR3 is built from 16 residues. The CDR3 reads CASSLGAYPSDTEAFF. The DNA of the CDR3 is TGTGCCAGCAGCTTAGGGGCTTACCCGAGCGACACTGAAGCTTTCTTT.

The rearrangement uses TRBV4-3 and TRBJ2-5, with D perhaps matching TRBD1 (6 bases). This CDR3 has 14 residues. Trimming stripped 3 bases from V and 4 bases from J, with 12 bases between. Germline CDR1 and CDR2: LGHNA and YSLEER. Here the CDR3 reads CASSQDSETETQYF. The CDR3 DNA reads TGCGCCAGCAGCCAGGACAGTGAGACAGAGACCCAGTACTTC.

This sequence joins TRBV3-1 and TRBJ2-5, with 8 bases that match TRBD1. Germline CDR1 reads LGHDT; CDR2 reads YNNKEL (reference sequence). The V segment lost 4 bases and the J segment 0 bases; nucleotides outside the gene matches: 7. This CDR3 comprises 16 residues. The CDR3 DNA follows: TGTGCCAGCAGCCTTCACCGGGACAGGTACCAAGAGACCCAGTACTTC. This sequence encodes CASSLHRDRYQETQYF.

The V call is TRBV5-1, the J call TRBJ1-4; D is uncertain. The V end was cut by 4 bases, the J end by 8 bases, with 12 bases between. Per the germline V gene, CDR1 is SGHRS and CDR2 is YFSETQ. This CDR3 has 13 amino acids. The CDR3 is CASSAWGDEKLFF. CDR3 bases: TGCGCCAGCAGCGCCTGGGGTGACGAAAAACTGTTTTTT.

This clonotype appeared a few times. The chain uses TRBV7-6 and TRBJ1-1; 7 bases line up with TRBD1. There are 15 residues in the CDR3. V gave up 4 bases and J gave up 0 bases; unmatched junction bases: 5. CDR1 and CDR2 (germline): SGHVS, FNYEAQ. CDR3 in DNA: TGTGCCAGCAGCTCACAGGACAGGTTGAACACTGAAGCTTTCTTT. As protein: CASSSQDRLNTEAFF. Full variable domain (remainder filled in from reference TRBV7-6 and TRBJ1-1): GAGVSQSPRYKVTKRGQDVALRCDPISGHVSLYWYRQALGQGPEFLTYFNYEAQQDKSGLPNDRFSAERPEGSISTLTIQRTEQRDSAMYRCASSSQDRLNTEAFFGQGTRLTVV.

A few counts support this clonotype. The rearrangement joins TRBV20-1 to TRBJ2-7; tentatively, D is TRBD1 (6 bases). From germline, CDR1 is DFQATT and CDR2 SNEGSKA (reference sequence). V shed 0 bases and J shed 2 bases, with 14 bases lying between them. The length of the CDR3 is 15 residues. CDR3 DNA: TGCAGTGCTAGAGATAAGTACAGGGCTGCCTACGAGCAGTACTTC. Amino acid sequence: CSARDKYRAAYEQYF.

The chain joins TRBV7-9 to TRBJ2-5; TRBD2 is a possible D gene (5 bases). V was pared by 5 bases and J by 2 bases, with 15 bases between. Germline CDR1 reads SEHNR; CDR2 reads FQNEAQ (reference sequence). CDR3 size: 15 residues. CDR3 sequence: CASSTRHFGQETQYF. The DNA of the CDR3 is TGTGCCAGCAGCACTAGGCATTTTGGACAAGAGACCCAGTACTTC. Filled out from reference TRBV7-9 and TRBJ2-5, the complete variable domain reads DTGVSQNPRHKITKRGQNVTFRCDPISEHNRLYWYRQTLGQGPEFLTYFQNEAQLEKSRLLSDRFSAERPKGSFSTLEIQRTEQGDSAMYLCASSTRHFGQETQYFGPGTRLLVL.

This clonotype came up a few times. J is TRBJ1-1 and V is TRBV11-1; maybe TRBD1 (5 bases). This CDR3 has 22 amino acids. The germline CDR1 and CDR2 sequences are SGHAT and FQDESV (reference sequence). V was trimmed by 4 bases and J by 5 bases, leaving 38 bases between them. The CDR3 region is CASSSPRDVNMVHGAWKTEAFF. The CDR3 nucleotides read TGTGCCAGCAGCTCACCCCGAGACGTGAATATGGTACATGGGGCCTGGAAGACTGAAGCTTTCTTT.

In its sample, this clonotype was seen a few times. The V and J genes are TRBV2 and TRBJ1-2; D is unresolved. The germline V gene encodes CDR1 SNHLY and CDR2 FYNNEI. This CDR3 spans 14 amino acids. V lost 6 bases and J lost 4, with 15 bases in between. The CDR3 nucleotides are TGTGCCAGCAGACCGGCTACACTAGCCTATGGCTACACCTTC. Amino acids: CASRPATLAYGYTF.

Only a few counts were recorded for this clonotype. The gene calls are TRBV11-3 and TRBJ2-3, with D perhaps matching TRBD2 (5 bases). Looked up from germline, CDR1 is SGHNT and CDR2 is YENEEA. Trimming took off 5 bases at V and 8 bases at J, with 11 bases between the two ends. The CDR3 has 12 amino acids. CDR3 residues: CASSPTAGTQYF. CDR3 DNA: TGTGCCAGCAGCCCCACGGCGGGTACGCAGTATTTT.

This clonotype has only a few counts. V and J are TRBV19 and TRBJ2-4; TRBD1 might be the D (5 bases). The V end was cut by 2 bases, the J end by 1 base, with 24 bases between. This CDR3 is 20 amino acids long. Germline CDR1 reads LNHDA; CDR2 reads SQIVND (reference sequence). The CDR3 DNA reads TGTGCCAGTAGTATACAGGGATGGGGCTACATAGAGGTGGCCAAAAACATTCAGTACTTC. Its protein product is CASSIQGWGYIEVAKNIQYF.

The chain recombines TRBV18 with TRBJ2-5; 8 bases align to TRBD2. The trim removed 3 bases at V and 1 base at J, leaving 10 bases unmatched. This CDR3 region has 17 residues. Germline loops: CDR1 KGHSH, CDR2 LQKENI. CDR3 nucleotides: TGTGCCAGCTCACCGGCGGGACTAGATCCCGCCCAAGAGACCCAGTACTTC. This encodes CASSPAGLDPAQETQYF. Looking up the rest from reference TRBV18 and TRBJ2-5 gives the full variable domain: NAGVMQNPRHLVRRRGQEARLRCSPMKGHSHVYWYRQLPEEGLKFMVYLQKENIIDESGMPKERFSAEFPKEGPSILRIQQVVRGDSAAYFCASSPAGLDPAQETQYFGPGTRLLVL.

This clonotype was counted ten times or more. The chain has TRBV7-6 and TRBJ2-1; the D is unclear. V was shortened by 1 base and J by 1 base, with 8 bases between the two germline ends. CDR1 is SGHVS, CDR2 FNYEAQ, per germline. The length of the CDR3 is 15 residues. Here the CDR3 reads CASSLGTDSYNEQFF. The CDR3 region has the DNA TGTGCCAGCAGCTTAGGGACGGATTCCTACAATGAGCAGTTCTTC.

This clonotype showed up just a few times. The CDR3 reads CASSQDEAQWSGNTIYF. The CDR3, as DNA: TGCGCCAGCAGCCAAGACGAGGCACAGTGGTCTGGAAACACCATATATTTT. The rearrangement uses TRBV4-3 and TRBJ1-3, with unresolved D. Germline-derived CDR1 and CDR2 are LGHNA and YSLEER. The CDR3 extends over 17 amino acids. Trimming stripped 0 bases from V and 1 base from J, with 13 bases between.

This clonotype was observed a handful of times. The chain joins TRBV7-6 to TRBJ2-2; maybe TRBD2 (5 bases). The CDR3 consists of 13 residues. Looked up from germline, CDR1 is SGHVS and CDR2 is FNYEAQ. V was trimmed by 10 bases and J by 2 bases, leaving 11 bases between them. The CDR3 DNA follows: TGTGCCACCCCGGAGGTTAACACCGGGGAGCTGTTTTTT. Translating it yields CATPEVNTGELFF.

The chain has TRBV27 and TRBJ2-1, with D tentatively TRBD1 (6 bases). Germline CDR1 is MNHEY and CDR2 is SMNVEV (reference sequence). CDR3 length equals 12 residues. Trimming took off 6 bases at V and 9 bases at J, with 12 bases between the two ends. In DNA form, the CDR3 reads TGTGCCAGCAGGATGGGGGCGCGTGAGCAGTTCTTC. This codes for CASRMGAREQFF.

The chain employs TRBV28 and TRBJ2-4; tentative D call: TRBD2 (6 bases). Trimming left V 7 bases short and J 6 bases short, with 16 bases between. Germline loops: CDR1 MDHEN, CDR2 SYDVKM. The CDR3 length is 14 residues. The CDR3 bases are TGTGCCAGCACCCTGGGGAGGCCGGGAAACATTCAGTACTTC. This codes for CASTLGRPGNIQYF.

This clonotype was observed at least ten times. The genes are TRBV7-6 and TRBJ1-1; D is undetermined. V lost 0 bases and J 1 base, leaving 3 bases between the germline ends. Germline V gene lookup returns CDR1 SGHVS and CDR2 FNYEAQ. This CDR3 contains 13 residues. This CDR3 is CASSLAWNTEAFF. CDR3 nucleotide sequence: TGTGCCAGCAGCTTAGCGTGGAACACTGAAGCTTTCTTT.

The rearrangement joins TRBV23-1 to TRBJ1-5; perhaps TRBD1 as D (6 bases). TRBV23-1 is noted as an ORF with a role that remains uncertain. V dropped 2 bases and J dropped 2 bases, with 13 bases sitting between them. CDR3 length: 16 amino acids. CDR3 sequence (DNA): TGCGCCAGCAGTCAAAGACAGGATAGGGGCAATCAGCCCCAGCATTTT. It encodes CASSQRQDRGNQPQHF.

The CDR3, as DNA: TGTGCCATCAGTGGGGAAGGGAACGAGCAGTACGTC. Translated, it gives CAISGEGNEQYV. This chain connects TRBV10-3 to TRBJ2-7; no reliable D call. Germline assignment: CDR1 ENHRY and CDR2 SYGVKD. The length of the CDR3 is 12 residues. Trimming stripped 4 bases from V and 5 bases from J, with 9 bases between.

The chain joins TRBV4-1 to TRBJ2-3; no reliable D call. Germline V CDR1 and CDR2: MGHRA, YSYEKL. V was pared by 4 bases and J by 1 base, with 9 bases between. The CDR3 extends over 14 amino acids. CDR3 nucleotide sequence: TGCGCCAGCAGCCCGGAAACGGGCACAGATACGCAGTATTTT. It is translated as CASSPETGTDTQYF.